Listed below are T cell receptor beta chains from one sample, sequenced in a study of immune cell composition in non-small cell lung cancer. Sequencing was performed with immunoSEQ multiplex PCR; in TCRdb, only in-frame clones are kept and a portion is missing. The sample carries roughly 14,000 clones, around 63% recorded once. The sequencing input was lung tumor tissue. These receptor sequences come from a human donor with non-small cell lung cancer. Both conserved end residues are part of each CDR3. The D gene is left open where the match is weak. Size values are once, few and many counts, or a class for expanded clones, and some rows have none.

d_gene: TRBD2; j_gene: TRBJ2-2; abundance: once; v_gene: TRBV7-9; CDR3nt: TGTGCCAGCCGAATCCCTAGCGGGGGAAACACCGGGGAGCTGTTTTTT; CDR3aa: CASRIPSGGNTGELFF
d_gene: TRBD1; j_gene: TRBJ1-1; abundance: NA; v_gene: TRBV5-1; CDR3nt: TGCGCCAGCAGCTGGGGACAGGGGGGAACTGAAGCTTTCTTT; CDR3aa: CASSWGQGGTEAFF
d_gene: NA; j_gene: TRBJ1-2; abundance: NA; v_gene: TRBV7-2; CDR3nt: TGTGCCAGCAGCTTATTTTGGAGTACTAACTATGGCTACACCTTC; CDR3aa: CASSLFWSTNYGYTF
d_gene: TRBD2; j_gene: TRBJ2-5; abundance: medium-sized; v_gene: TRBV6-5; CDR3nt: TGTGCCAGCAGTTATAGGGAGGGTGGGGGGACCCAGTACTTC; CDR3aa: CASSYREGGGTQYF
d_gene: TRBD1; j_gene: TRBJ1-4; abundance: NA; v_gene: TRBV30; CDR3nt: TGTGCCTGGATTAACAGGGGGGGTGCAACTAATGAAAAACTGTTTTTT; CDR3aa: CAWINRGGATNEKLFF
d_gene: NA; j_gene: TRBJ1-1; abundance: NA; v_gene: TRBV7-3; CDR3nt: TGTGCCAGCAGCTCCTCGGGGGGGAACACTGAAGCTTTCTTT; CDR3aa: CASSSSGGNTEAFF
d_gene: TRBD1; j_gene: TRBJ2-1; abundance: once; v_gene: TRBV5-6; CDR3nt: TGTGCCAGCAGCCCCGACTACACAGGGGGGATCCCTTTCCATGAGCAGTTCTTC; CDR3aa: CASSPDYTGGIPFHEQFF
d_gene: NA; j_gene: TRBJ2-5; abundance: NA; v_gene: TRBV18; CDR3nt: TGTGCCAGCTCACCAGCGGGGCAAGAGACCCAGTACTTC; CDR3aa: CASSPAGQETQYF
d_gene: NA; j_gene: TRBJ2-1; abundance: few; v_gene: TRBV7-2; CDR3nt: TGTGCCAGCAGCTCAGGCTACAATGAGCAGTTCTTC; CDR3aa: CASSSGYNEQFF
d_gene: TRBD1; j_gene: TRBJ2-7; abundance: NA; v_gene: TRBV19; CDR3nt: TGTGCCAGTAGTATAGGGTTGCAGGGGGCCTACGAGCAGTACTTC; CDR3aa: CASSIGLQGAYEQYF
d_gene: NA; j_gene: TRBJ2-2; abundance: NA; v_gene: TRBV15; CDR3nt: TGTGCCACCAGCAGGGTATTCGGCGGGGAGCTGTTTTTT; CDR3aa: CATSRVFGGELFF
d_gene: TRBD1; j_gene: TRBJ1-5; abundance: NA; v_gene: TRBV2; CDR3nt: TGTGCCAGCAGTGGACAGGGGGAAGTTCAGCCCCAGCATTTT; CDR3aa: CASSGQGEVQPQHF
d_gene: TRBD2; j_gene: TRBJ2-1; abundance: NA; v_gene: TRBV10-3; CDR3nt: TGTGCCATCAGTGAGTCGGGAGGGCGGGGGGGCGATGAGCAGTTCTTC; CDR3aa: CAISESGGRGGDEQFF
d_gene: NA; j_gene: TRBJ1-2; abundance: few; v_gene: TRBV5-6; CDR3nt: TGTGCCAGCAGCTTTGGCCCACGGGGGGCTGATGGCTACACCTTC; CDR3aa: CASSFGPRGADGYTF
d_gene: NA; j_gene: TRBJ2-7; abundance: few; v_gene: TRBV11-2; CDR3nt: TGTGCCAGCAGCCCCGGGGTTGAGCAGTACTTC; CDR3aa: CASSPGVEQYF
d_gene: TRBD1; j_gene: TRBJ1-4; abundance: NA; v_gene: TRBV23-1; CDR3nt: TGCGCCAGCAGTCAGGGAGGACAGGGTGGCGAAAAACTGTTTTTT; CDR3aa: CASSQGGQGGEKLFF
d_gene: TRBD1; j_gene: TRBJ2-6; abundance: NA; v_gene: TRBV19; CDR3nt: TGTGCCAGTAGTATAAGTGACTGGACAGGGCCCCTTGGCTCTGGGGCCAACGTCCTGACTTTC; CDR3aa: CASSISDWTGPLGSGANVLTF
d_gene: NA; j_gene: TRBJ2-4; abundance: NA; v_gene: TRBV5-4; CDR3nt: TGTGCCAGCAGCTTTCCAGGGTCTGCTGCCAAAAACATTCAGTACTTC; CDR3aa: CASSFPGSAAKNIQYF
d_gene: NA; j_gene: TRBJ1-3; abundance: few; v_gene: TRBV5-1; CDR3nt: TGCGCCAGCAGCTTGGCAGCGAGCTCTGGAAACACCATATATTTT; CDR3aa: CASSLAASSGNTIYF
d_gene: NA; j_gene: TRBJ2-7; abundance: NA; v_gene: TRBV5-1; CDR3nt: TGCGCCAGCAGCTTAGTGGGGGCCTCAAACGAGCAGTACTTC; CDR3aa: CASSLVGASNEQYF
d_gene: NA; j_gene: TRBJ2-3; abundance: few; v_gene: TRBV29-1; CDR3nt: TGCAGCGTTGTCGGGGAGAAGGGCACAGATACGCAGTATTTT; CDR3aa: CSVVGEKGTDTQYF
d_gene: TRBD1; j_gene: TRBJ1-6; abundance: few; v_gene: TRBV4-1; CDR3nt: TGCGCCAGCAGCCACCCGGACAGGTCTAATTCACCCCTCCACTTT; CDR3aa: CASSHPDRSNSPLHF
d_gene: NA; j_gene: TRBJ1-2; abundance: NA; v_gene: TRBV7-8; CDR3nt: TGTGCCAGCAGCACAACAGGGTCCTACTATGGCTACACCTTC; CDR3aa: CASSTTGSYYGYTF
d_gene: NA; j_gene: TRBJ2-1; abundance: NA; v_gene: TRBV7-9; CDR3nt: TGTGCCAGCAGCCCTCGTTCTAGCGCCAATGAGCAGTTCTTC; CDR3aa: CASSPRSSANEQFF
d_gene: TRBD1; j_gene: TRBJ2-5; abundance: NA; v_gene: TRBV7-8; CDR3nt: TGTGCCAGCAGCCCAATCCCGACAGGGGCTTACCAAGAGACCCAGTACTTC; CDR3aa: CASSPIPTGAYQETQYF
d_gene: TRBD1; j_gene: TRBJ1-3; abundance: NA; v_gene: TRBV7-6; CDR3nt: TGTGCCAGCAGCCCCGGGACAGGGGGACCCGGAAACACCATATATTTT; CDR3aa: CASSPGTGGPGNTIYF
d_gene: TRBD1; j_gene: TRBJ1-2; abundance: few; v_gene: TRBV5-1; CDR3nt: TGCGCCAGCAGTTATGGACAGGGGGACTATGGCTACACCTTC; CDR3aa: CASSYGQGDYGYTF
d_gene: NA; j_gene: TRBJ1-5; abundance: NA; v_gene: TRBV19; CDR3nt: TGTGCCAGTAGTTCTCGAGCTGGGGGGGTTCAGCCCCAGCATTTT; CDR3aa: CASSSRAGGVQPQHF
d_gene: NA; j_gene: TRBJ1-3; abundance: NA; v_gene: TRBV9; CDR3nt: TGTGCCAGCTCTCAGGGCATAGGATCCACCATATATTTT; CDR3aa: CASSQGIGSTIYF
d_gene: NA; j_gene: TRBJ1-3; abundance: NA; v_gene: TRBV7-9; CDR3nt: TGTGCCAGCAGCTTATATCAGGGGATGACTGGAAACACCATATATTTT; CDR3aa: CASSLYQGMTGNTIYF
d_gene: NA; j_gene: TRBJ2-7; abundance: NA; v_gene: TRBV30; CDR3nt: TGTGCCTGGAGAAGAGGCCGAGCCTACGAGCAGTACTTC; CDR3aa: CAWRRGRAYEQYF
d_gene: TRBD2; j_gene: TRBJ2-1; abundance: NA; v_gene: TRBV4-2; CDR3nt: TGTGCCAGCAGCCAAGTGACAACTAGCGGAAACAATGAGCAGTTCTTC; CDR3aa: CASSQVTTSGNNEQFF
d_gene: NA; j_gene: TRBJ2-3; abundance: once; v_gene: TRBV5-1; CDR3nt: TGCGCCAGCAGTCAACGGGGGACAGATACGCAGTATTTT; CDR3aa: CASSQRGTDTQYF
d_gene: TRBD1; j_gene: TRBJ2-7; abundance: NA; v_gene: TRBV11-2; CDR3nt: TGTGCCAGCAGCTTAGCTGGGGCTGGACAGGGGTTGATCGAGCAGTACTTC; CDR3aa: CASSLAGAGQGLIEQYF
d_gene: NA; j_gene: TRBJ2-2; abundance: NA; v_gene: TRBV10-3; CDR3nt: TGTGCCATCACTCCCAGGGGCGACACCGGGGAGCTGTTTTTT; CDR3aa: CAITPRGDTGELFF
d_gene: NA; j_gene: TRBJ1-4; abundance: NA; v_gene: TRBV6-6; CDR3nt: TGTGCCACCCACTTGGTACAGGGTGAGAAACTGTTTTTT; CDR3aa: CATHLVQGEKLFF
d_gene: NA; j_gene: TRBJ1-4; abundance: once; v_gene: TRBV7-8; CDR3nt: TGTGCCAGCATACCCGGGGGTCTGACTAATGAAAAACTGTTTTTT; CDR3aa: CASIPGGLTNEKLFF
d_gene: NA; j_gene: TRBJ1-2; abundance: NA; v_gene: TRBV7-9; CDR3nt: TGTGCCAGCAGCGACTCGGGAGTCTATGGCTACACCTTC; CDR3aa: CASSDSGVYGYTF
d_gene: NA; j_gene: TRBJ1-4; abundance: once; v_gene: TRBV9; CDR3nt: TGTGCCAGCAGCGAAGGGGCGTATAATGAAAAACTGTTTTTT; CDR3aa: CASSEGAYNEKLFF
d_gene: TRBD1; j_gene: TRBJ1-5; abundance: NA; v_gene: TRBV9; CDR3nt: TGTGCCAGCAGCGTGGACGACAGGGGGCGAGGTCAGCCCCAGCATTTT; CDR3aa: CASSVDDRGRGQPQHF